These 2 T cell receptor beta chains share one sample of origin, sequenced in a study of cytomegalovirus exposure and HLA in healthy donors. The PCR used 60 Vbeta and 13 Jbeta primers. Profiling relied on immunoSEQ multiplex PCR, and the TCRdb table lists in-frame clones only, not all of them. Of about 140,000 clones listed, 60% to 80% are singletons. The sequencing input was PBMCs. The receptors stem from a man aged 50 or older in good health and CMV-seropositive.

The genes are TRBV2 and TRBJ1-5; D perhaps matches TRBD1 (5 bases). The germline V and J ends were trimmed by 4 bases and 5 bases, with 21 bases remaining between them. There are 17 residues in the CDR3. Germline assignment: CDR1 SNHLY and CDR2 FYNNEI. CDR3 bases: TGTGCCAGCAGTGCCCCCCTTCGCACAGGACGGGATCAGCCCCAGCATTTT. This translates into CASSAPLRTGRDQPQHF.

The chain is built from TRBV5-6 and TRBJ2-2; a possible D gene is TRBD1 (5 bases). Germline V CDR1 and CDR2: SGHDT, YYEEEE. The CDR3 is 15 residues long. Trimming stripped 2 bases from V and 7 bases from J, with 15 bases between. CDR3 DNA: TGTGCCAGCAGCTTTGGGGCAGGCATGGACGGGGAGCTGTTTTTT. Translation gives CASSFGAGMDGELFF. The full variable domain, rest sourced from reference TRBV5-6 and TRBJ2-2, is DAGVTQSPTHLIKTRGQQVTLRCSPKSGHDTVSWYQQALGQGPQFIFQYYEEEERQRGNFPDRFSGHQFPNYSSELNVNALLLGDSALYLCASSFGAGMDGELFFGEGSRLTVL.